Below, 22 T cell receptor beta chains from the same sample are listed, as sequenced in a study of T cell changes during pregnancy in multiple sclerosis. Assay used: immunoSEQ multiplex PCR; TCRdb lists only in-frame clones, some missing. The table includes under 70,000 clones, under 95% detected once. The sequencing used peripheral blood, collected in the second trimester of pregnancy. These receptors all come from a female donor with multiple sclerosis, enrolled in a pregnancy study.

The rearrangement joins TRBV5-1 to TRBJ1-1; perhaps TRBD1 as D (6 bases). Germline CDR1 reads SGHRS; CDR2 reads YFSETQ. V lost 1 base, J lost 5 bases, and 18 bases lay in between. This CDR3 is built from 16 residues. As DNA, the CDR3 is TGCGCCAGCAGCTTGTGGGGGGGCGCAAGGGAAACTGAAGCTTTCTTT. This translates into CASSLWGGARETEAFF. The whole variable domain, filled in from reference TRBV5-1 and TRBJ1-1, reads KAGVTQTPRYLIKTRGQQVTLSCSPISGHRSVSWYQQTPGQGLQFLFEYFSETQRNKGNFPGRFSGRQFSNSRSEMNVSTLELGDSALYLCASSLWGGARETEAFFGQGTRLTVV.

The chain recombines TRBV11-1 with TRBJ1-5, with D possibly TRBD1 on 6 matching bases. V dropped 1 base and J dropped 3 bases, with 10 bases sitting between them. Germline V CDR1 and CDR2: SGHAT, FQDESV (reference sequence). The CDR3 extends over 15 amino acids. In DNA form, the CDR3 reads TGTGCCAGCAGCTTAGGCCCAGGGGTCAATCAGCCCCAGCATTTT. It codes for CASSLGPGVNQPQHF.

The chain links TRBV5-4 to TRBJ2-2; no firm D call. Trimming stripped 3 bases from V and 2 bases from J, with 8 bases between. Germline CDR1 and CDR2: SGHNT and YYREEE (reference sequence). This CDR3 is 14 amino acids long. As DNA, the CDR3 is TGTGCCAGCAGCTACTGGAGAAACACCGGGGAGCTGTTTTTT. It yields the protein CASSYWRNTGELFF.

The CDR3 DNA reads as TGTGCCAGCATTCGACAGGGCGGCGAGCAGTACTTC. Translating it yields CASIRQGGEQYF. V and J are TRBV2 and TRBJ2-7; 7 bases line up with TRBD1. This CDR3 region has 12 residues. Germline assignment: CDR1 SNHLY and CDR2 FYNNEI. The V gene end was trimmed by 7 bases and the J gene end by 6 bases; junction bases not matched to a gene: 6.

Here the CDR3 DNA reads TGTGCCAGCAGCTCCGAGGGCTATGGCTACACCTTC. This codes for CASSSEGYGYTF. The chain has TRBV7-9 and TRBJ1-2; D is unclear. The V end was cut by 4 bases, the J end by 4 bases, with 7 bases between. Germline CDR1 and CDR2: SEHNR and FQNEAQ (reference sequence). CDR3 length: 12 residues.

The chain employs TRBV4-3 and TRBJ2-3, with TRBD2 matching over 10 bases. The germline V gene encodes CDR1 LGHNA and CDR2 YSLEER. The CDR3 covers 15 residues. V gave up 4 bases and J gave up 0 bases; unmatched junction bases: 1. The CDR3, as DNA: TGCGCCAGCAGCCCGACTAGCGGGAGCACAGATACGCAGTATTTT. It translates to CASSPTSGSTDTQYF.

This sequence joins TRBV5-1 and TRBJ2-2, with a possible D match to TRBD1 (6 bases). The CDR3 totals 14 residues. Trimming took 4 bases from V and 2 from J, leaving 9 bases between them. The germline CDR1 and CDR2 sequences are SGHRS and YFSETQ. The CDR3, as DNA: TGCGCCAGCAGCCTACAGGGTAACACCGGGGAGCTGTTTTTT. This gives the protein CASSLQGNTGELFF.

This clone was detected only once. V is TRBV28 and J is TRBJ1-5, with unresolved D. The CDR3 consists of 16 residues. V dropped 4 bases and J dropped 5 bases, with 18 bases sitting between them. Looked up from germline, CDR1 is MDHEN and CDR2 is SYDVKM. CDR3 sequence (DNA): TGTGCCAGCAGTTCTAAGGGCCCCGGGAGATATCAGCCCCAGCATTTT. Translating it yields CASSSKGPGRYQPQHF.

This chain connects TRBV5-1 to TRBJ1-2; D is unresolved. CDR3 length: 14 amino acids. Trimming removed 4 bases at V and 8 bases at J, with 18 bases between. Germline CDR1 is SGHRS and CDR2 is YFSETQ. The CDR3 DNA follows: TGCGCCAGCAGCCCAATCGGAGGCTCTTACGGCTACACCTTC. It encodes CASSPIGGSYGYTF.

The V gene is TRBV7-2, the J gene TRBJ2-1; TRBD2 aligns across 7 bases. CDR3 length: 18 residues. With V trimmed by 0 bases and J by 5 bases, 13 bases remained unmatched. Germline V CDR1 and CDR2: SGHTA, FQGNSA. CDR3 region: CASSLAPVYTGGDNEQFF. The CDR3 DNA reads TGTGCCAGCAGCTTAGCCCCAGTCTACACGGGGGGAGACAATGAGCAGTTCTTC.

The V gene is TRBV4-1, the J gene TRBJ1-5; D not resolved. From germline, CDR1 is MGHRA and CDR2 YSYEKL. This CDR3 has 15 residues. V was cut by 0 bases and J by 9 bases, with 15 bases left in between. CDR3 region: CASSQDQAFAGPQHF. DNA of the CDR3: TGCGCCAGCAGCCAAGATCAGGCGTTCGCCGGGCCCCAGCATTTT.

This clone was recorded a few times. The V call is TRBV30, the J call TRBJ1-1; 8 bases align to TRBD1. The CDR3 sequence is 11 residues long. Trimming at V came to 5 bases and at J to 10 bases, leaving 6 bases not matched to a gene. Per germline, CDR1 GTSNPN and CDR2 SVGIG (reference sequence). The CDR3 DNA is TGTGCCTGGGCGGACAGGGTTGGAGCTTTCTTT. Translation: CAWADRVGAFF.

This clone was detected a few times. V is TRBV5-5 and J is TRBJ1-2, with a tentative D call TRBD1 (6 bases). This CDR3 has 15 amino acids. V was trimmed by 5 bases and J by 4 bases, leaving 18 bases between them. Germline CDR1 reads SGHKS; CDR2 reads YYEKEE (reference sequence). The DNA for the CDR3 is TGTGCCAGCAGAAGCGGACAGCCATCGCCCTATGGCTACACCTTC. It yields the protein CASRSGQPSPYGYTF.

V is TRBV7-3 and J is TRBJ2-5; no definite D call. Germline V gene lookup returns CDR1 SGHTA and CDR2 FQGTGA. This CDR3 has 13 amino acids. V was clipped by 3 bases and J by 5 bases, with 10 bases between them. The CDR3 reads CASSFGSGETQYF. The CDR3 nucleotides are TGTGCCAGCAGCTTTGGGTCCGGGGAGACCCAGTACTTC.

The chain has TRBV5-1 and TRBJ1-2; D is uncertain. The CDR3 length is 14 residues. The V gene lost 4 bases and the J gene lost 4 bases, with 14 bases spanning the gap. CDR1 and CDR2 (germline): SGHRS, YFSETQ. Written as DNA, the CDR3 is TGCGCCAGCAGCCCCGATACAATGTCCTATGGCTACACCTTC. Translated: CASSPDTMSYGYTF.

The chain joins TRBV6-5 to TRBJ1-1, with D possibly TRBD1 on 5 matching bases. Between the trimmed V and J ends, which lost 6 bases and 4 bases, there was a span of 18 bases. From germline, CDR1 is MNHEY and CDR2 SVGAGI. The CDR3 sequence is 15 residues long. This CDR3 reads CASRPQPDQGTEAFF. The CDR3 DNA reads TGTGCCAGCAGACCCCAACCCGATCAGGGCACTGAAGCTTTCTTT.

The genes are TRBV7-2 and TRBJ1-2; a possible D gene is TRBD1 (5 bases). The CDR3 has 16 residues. Per germline, CDR1 SGHTA and CDR2 FQGNSA. Between the trimmed V and J ends, which lost 3 bases and 0 bases, there was a span of 14 bases. Here the CDR3 reads CASSFSRDRTNYGYTF. The DNA of the CDR3 is TGTGCCAGCAGCTTTAGCAGGGATCGAACTAACTATGGCTACACCTTC.

This clone was detected once. The gene calls are TRBV29-1 and TRBJ2-3; 10 bases line up with TRBD2. This CDR3 comprises 15 residues. V dropped 4 bases and J dropped 1; count of bases not matched to a gene: 5. Germline V gene data show CDR1 as SQVTM and CDR2 as ANQGSEA. The CDR3 loop reads CSVAWTSGRTDTQYF. The CDR3 nucleotides are TGCAGCGTTGCTTGGACTAGCGGCCGCACAGATACGCAGTATTTT.

This chain links TRBV4-1 with TRBJ2-7; TRBD1 matches at 8 bases. CDR1 and CDR2 (germline): MGHRA, YSYEKL. This CDR3 region has 14 residues. V shed 4 bases, J shed 7 bases, and the junction held 9 bases outside the gene matches. CDR3 DNA: TGCGCCAGCAGCCTTCGGACAGGGACGGGAGAGCAGTACTTC. Amino acids: CASSLRTGTGEQYF.

The chain joins TRBV19 to TRBJ1-2; TRBD1 is a possible D gene (6 bases). V lost 6 bases and J 4 bases, leaving 18 bases between the germline ends. The V gene's germline CDR1 is LNHDA and CDR2 SQIVND (reference sequence). The CDR3 consists of 15 residues. The CDR3 DNA sequence: TGTGCCAGTAGCTCCCGTCGAGGGGGTACCTATGGCTACACCTTC. Translating it yields CASSSRRGGTYGYTF.

The chain joins TRBV9 to TRBJ2-5, with TRBD2 identical over 8 bases. V shed 4 bases and J 5 bases; nucleotides not matched to a gene: 13. Germline lookup yields CDR1 SGDLS and CDR2 YYNGEE. The CDR3 covers 16 residues. This CDR3 is CASSPGGEGSGETQYF. The CDR3 DNA sequence: TGTGCCAGCAGCCCCGGGGGGGAGGGCTCTGGGGAGACCCAGTACTTC.

This chain uses TRBV5-6 with TRBJ1-2; 7 bases are shared with TRBD1. The CDR3 is 17 residues long. The J segment lost 3 bases and the V segment lost 2 bases, leaving 13 bases of the junction unmatched. Germline CDR1 and CDR2: SGHDT and YYEEEE. The CDR3 nucleotides read TGTGCCAGCAGCTTCTCGGCCACGTGGACAGGCCACTATGGCTACACCTTC. Amino acid sequence: CASSFSATWTGHYGYTF.